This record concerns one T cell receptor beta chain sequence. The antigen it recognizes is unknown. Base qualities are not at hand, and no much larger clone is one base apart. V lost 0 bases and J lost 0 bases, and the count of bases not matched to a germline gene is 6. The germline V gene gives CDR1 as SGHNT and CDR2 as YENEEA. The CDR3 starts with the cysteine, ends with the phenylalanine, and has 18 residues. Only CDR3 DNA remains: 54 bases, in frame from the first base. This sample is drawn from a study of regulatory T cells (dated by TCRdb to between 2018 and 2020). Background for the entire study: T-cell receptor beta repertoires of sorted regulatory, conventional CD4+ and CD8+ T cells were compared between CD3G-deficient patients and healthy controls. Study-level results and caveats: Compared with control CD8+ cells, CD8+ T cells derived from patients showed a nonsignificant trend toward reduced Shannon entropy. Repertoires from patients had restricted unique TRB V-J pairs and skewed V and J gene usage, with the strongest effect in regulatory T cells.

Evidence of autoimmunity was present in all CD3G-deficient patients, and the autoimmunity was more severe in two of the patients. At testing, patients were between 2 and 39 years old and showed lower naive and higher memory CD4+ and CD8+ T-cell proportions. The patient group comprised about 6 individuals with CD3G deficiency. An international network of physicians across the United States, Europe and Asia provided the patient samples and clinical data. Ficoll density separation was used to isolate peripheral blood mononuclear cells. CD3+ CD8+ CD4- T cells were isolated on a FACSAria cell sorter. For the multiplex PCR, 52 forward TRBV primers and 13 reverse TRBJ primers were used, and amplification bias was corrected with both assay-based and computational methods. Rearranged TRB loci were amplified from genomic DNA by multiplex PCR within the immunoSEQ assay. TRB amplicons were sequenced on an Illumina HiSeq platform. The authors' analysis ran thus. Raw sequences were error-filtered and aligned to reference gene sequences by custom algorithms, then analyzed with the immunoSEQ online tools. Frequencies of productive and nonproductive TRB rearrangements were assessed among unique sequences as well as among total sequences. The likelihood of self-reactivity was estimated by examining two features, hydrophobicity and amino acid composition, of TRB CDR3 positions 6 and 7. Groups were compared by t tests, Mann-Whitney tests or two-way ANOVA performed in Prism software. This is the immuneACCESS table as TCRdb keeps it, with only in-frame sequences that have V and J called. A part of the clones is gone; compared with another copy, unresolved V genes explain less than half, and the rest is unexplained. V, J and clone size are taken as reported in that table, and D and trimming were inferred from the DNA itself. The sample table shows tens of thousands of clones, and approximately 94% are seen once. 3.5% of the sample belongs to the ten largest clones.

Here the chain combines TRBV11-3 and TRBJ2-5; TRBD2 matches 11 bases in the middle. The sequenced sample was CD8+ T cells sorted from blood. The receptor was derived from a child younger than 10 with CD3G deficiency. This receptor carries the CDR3 CASSLDPSGRRDQETQYF. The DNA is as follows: TGTGCCAGCAGCTTAGACCCTAGCGGGAGGAGGGACCAAGAGACCCAGTACTTC.